This passage covers 23 T cell receptor beta chains from one sample sequenced in a study of blood T cell repertoires in COVID-19. Clones were sequenced by immunoSEQ multiplex PCR, and TCRdb holds only the in-frame ones, with some missing. The data show 40,000 to 45,000 clones, 70% to 90% seen once. The sequencing input was peripheral blood. The receptors were gathered from a human donor in a cohort sampled during active COVID-19.

This sequence joins TRBV19 and TRBJ2-6; 9 nucleotides agree with TRBD1. The CDR3 is made up of 18 amino acids. With V trimmed by 4 bases and J by 2 bases, 9 bases remained unmatched. Germline loops: CDR1 LNHDA, CDR2 SQIVND (reference sequence). The CDR3 is CASSSTGTGLTGANVLTF. The CDR3 DNA is TGTGCCAGTAGTAGCACCGGGACAGGGCTAACTGGGGCCAACGTCCTGACTTTC.

This clone was recorded a few times. V is TRBV10-3 and J is TRBJ2-7, with D perhaps matching TRBD2 (6 bases). CDR1 is ENHRY and CDR2 is SYGVKD in the germline V gene. CDR3 length equals 13 residues. V was shortened by 6 bases and J by 0 bases, with 9 bases between the two germline ends. The CDR3 loop is CAIRRDSSYEQYF. The CDR3 bases are TGTGCCATCAGGCGGGACTCCTCCTACGAGCAGTACTTC.

This rearrangement joins TRBV9 to TRBJ2-1; perhaps TRBD1 as D (6 bases). The CDR3 loop spans 15 amino acids. Germline V gene data show CDR1 as SGDLS and CDR2 as YYNGEE. V dropped 0 bases and J dropped 4 bases, with 11 bases sitting between them. CDR3 loop: CASSVVGTLYNEQFF. The CDR3 DNA reads as TGTGCCAGCAGCGTAGTGGGGACACTTTACAATGAGCAGTTCTTC.

The chain is built from TRBV25-1 and TRBJ1-5; 7 bases fit TRBD1. Germline lookup yields CDR1 MGHDK and CDR2 SYGVNS. The CDR3 sequence is 18 residues long. V lost 5 bases and J lost 0; bases outside the gene matches: 13. The CDR3 DNA is TGTGCCAGCAGTCAGCGTAAAATAACAGGGGATAGCAATCAGCCCCAGCATTTT. This encodes CASSQRKITGDSNQPQHF.

V and J are TRBV25-1 and TRBJ1-1; 7 bases map to TRBD1. With V trimmed by 4 bases and J by 5 bases, 1 base remained unmatched. Per germline, CDR1 MGHDK and CDR2 SYGVNS. CDR3 length equals 12 residues. The CDR3: CASSVQGTEAFF. In DNA, the CDR3 is TGTGCCAGCAGTGTACAGGGGACTGAAGCTTTCTTT.

This clone was recorded only once. This chain joins TRBV5-1 and TRBJ2-3; 10 positions agree with TRBD2. V lost 2 bases to trimming and J lost 3 bases; unmatched junction nucleotides: 3. The CDR3 length is 15 residues. CDR1 is SGHRS and CDR2 is YFSETQ in the germline V gene. The CDR3 is CASSLSSGSTDTQYF. The CDR3 DNA sequence: TGCGCCAGCAGCTTATCTAGCGGGAGTACAGATACGCAGTATTTT.

The CDR3 here is CASILPLLTGTGNEKLFF. CDR3 nucleotides: TGTGCCAGCATCTTACCCCTCCTTACCGGGACAGGAAATGAAAAACTGTTTTTT. This sequence joins TRBV2 and TRBJ1-4; 8 bases fit TRBD1. This CDR3 has 18 residues. Germline CDR1 and CDR2: SNHLY and FYNNEI. The junction had 18 bases not matched to a gene; V was cut back by 7 bases and J by 5 bases.

This clone is judged medium-sized. The chain couples TRBV13 to TRBJ1-6, with a tentative D call TRBD1 (5 bases). Trimming removed 0 bases at V and 6 bases at J, with 9 bases between. This CDR3 comprises 15 residues. In germline, CDR1 is PRHDT, CDR2 FYEKMQ (reference sequence). The CDR3, as DNA: TGTGCCAGCAGCTTAGGTCGCAGGGCTAATTCACCCCTCCACTTT. Translated: CASSLGRRANSPLHF.

The rearrangement links TRBV5-5 to TRBJ2-2, with TRBD2 as a possible D gene (6 bases). Germline V gene data show CDR1 as SGHKS and CDR2 as YYEKEE (reference sequence). V was cut by 2 bases and J by 4 bases, with 12 bases left in between. The CDR3 covers 15 residues. CDR3 in amino acids: CASSFMQAGTGELFF. The CDR3 DNA follows: TGTGCCAGCAGCTTTATGCAAGCGGGCACCGGGGAGCTGTTTTTT.

The chain uses TRBV2 and TRBJ1-4, with D maybe TRBD1 (5 bases). The V gene lost 6 bases and the J gene lost 9 bases, with 17 bases spanning the gap. Germline V gene data show CDR1 as SNHLY and CDR2 as FYNNEI. The CDR3 is 14 residues long. CDR3 amino acids: CASSAGQGAQKLFF. CDR3 nucleotide sequence: TGTGCCAGCAGCGCCGGACAAGGGGCCCAAAAACTGTTTTTT.

Only one count was recorded for this clone. The chain couples TRBV21-1 to TRBJ2-1; the table's D gene call, TRBD2, was not cross checked with the DNA. TRBV21-1 is a recognized pseudogene. There are 16 residues in the CDR3. CDR3 coding DNA: TGTGCCAGCAGCAAAGGGTCCTGGGGGGGGCCCGATGAGCAGTTCTTC. Translating gives CASSKGSWGGPDEQFF.

The CDR3 region is CASSDYGRTLQETQYF. CDR3 DNA: TGTGCCAGCAGTGATTACGGACGGACACTTCAGGAGACCCAGTACTTC. This sequence joins TRBV6-1 and TRBJ2-5, with D perhaps matching TRBD1 (5 bases). In germline, CDR1 is MNHNS, CDR2 SASEGT. This CDR3 contains 16 residues. The V end lost 3 bases, the J end lost 5 bases, and 19 bases lay between the germline ends.

This clone has more than one count but fewer than ten. The chain has TRBV5-6 and TRBJ1-4, with D unresolved. From germline, CDR1 is SGHDT and CDR2 YYEEEE. The CDR3 is made up of 17 amino acids. Deletions cut 4 bases from V and 0 bases from J, with 16 bases between. The CDR3: CASSHVGALSTNEKLFF. Here the CDR3 DNA reads TGTGCCAGCAGCCACGTGGGAGCCTTGTCAACTAATGAAAAACTGTTTTTT.

V and J are TRBV3-1 (or the pseudogene TRBV3-2) and TRBJ2-1; D possibly corresponds to TRBD2 (5 bases). Germline assignment: CDR1 LGHDT and CDR2 YNNKEL (reference sequence). Trimming removed 0 bases from V and 8 bases from J, with 14 bases in between. This CDR3 has 15 residues. The CDR3 loop reads CASSQDGLTGDEQFF. The CDR3, as DNA: TGTGCCAGCAGCCAAGACGGGCTAACCGGGGATGAGCAGTTCTTC.

The chain combines TRBV7-2 with TRBJ2-2, with D hard to call. Germline V lookup: CDR1 SGHTA, CDR2 FQGNSA. The ends were cut back, 1 base at V and 7 bases at J, with 7 bases in the middle. The CDR3 spans 13 residues. CDR3 coding DNA: TGTGCCAGCAGCTTAGGTTCTGTCGGGGAGCTGTTTTTT. Translating gives CASSLGSVGELFF. Filled out from reference TRBV7-2 and TRBJ2-2, the complete variable domain reads GAGVSQSPSNKVTEKGKDVELRCDPISGHTALYWYRQSLGQGLEFLIYFQGNSAPDKSGLPSDRFSAERTGGSVSTLTIQRTQQEDSAVYLCASSLGSVGELFFGEGSRLTVL.

This rearrangement joins TRBV3-1 (or the pseudogene TRBV3-2) to TRBJ1-1; 7 bases map to TRBD1. The CDR3 is 15 amino acids. Germline-derived CDR1 and CDR2 are LGHDT and YNNKEL (reference sequence). V lost 11 bases, J lost 2 bases, and 14 bases stayed unmatched. In nucleotides, the CDR3 is TGTGCCTCGGGGGGGTACAGGGGCACTAACACTGAAGCTTTCTTT. It is translated as CASGGYRGTNTEAFF.

The chain employs TRBV6-5 and TRBJ1-6; 7 nucleotides line up with TRBD1. The CDR3 covers 14 residues. The trim removed 0 bases at V and 11 bases at J, leaving 4 bases unmatched. The germline V gene has CDR1 MNHEY and CDR2 SVGAGI. The DNA for the CDR3 is TGTGCCAGCAGTTACTCGGGACAGAGGACACCCCTCCACTTT. This encodes CASSYSGQRTPLHF.

CDR3 loop: CASSYRTVDTEAFF. The CDR3, as DNA: TGTGCCAGCAGTTACCGAACAGTAGACACTGAAGCTTTCTTT. This rearrangement joins TRBV6-5 to TRBJ1-1; D is uncertain. V gave up 2 bases and J gave up 3 bases, with 10 bases separating them. Germline loops: CDR1 MNHEY, CDR2 SVGAGI. The CDR3 sequence is 14 residues long.

The chain links TRBV3-1 (or the pseudogene TRBV3-2) to TRBJ2-2; D is possibly TRBD1 (5 bases). The V end was cut by 4 bases, the J end by 5 bases, with 14 bases between. The CDR3 length is 15 residues. Germline V lookup: CDR1 LGHDT, CDR2 YNNKEL (reference sequence). CDR3 bases: TGTGCCAGCAGCCTCCAGGGTGCAGGGACCGGGGAGCTGTTTTTT. It yields the protein CASSLQGAGTGELFF.

CDR3 region: CASSYTGIQETQYF. The DNA of the CDR3 is TGTGCCAGCAGTTACACGGGGATACAAGAGACCCAGTACTTC. The rearrangement joins TRBV6-2 or TRBV6-3 to TRBJ2-5; tentative D call: TRBD2 (5 bases). The V end lost 2 bases, the J end lost 2 bases, and 9 bases lay between the germline ends. Germline-derived CDR1 and CDR2 are MNHEY and SVGEGT. The CDR3 totals 14 residues.

In regard to this clone: The junction departs from the called germline gene at one end, perhaps through a read error. The chain joins TRBV12-5 to TRBJ2-7; the match to TRBD1 covers 10 bases. This CDR3 spans 15 amino acids. Germline V gene lookup returns CDR1 LGHNT and CDR2 FRNRAP. CDR3 sequence (DNA): TGTGCTAGTGGGGAGACCGGGACAGGGGCATCGGGGATTAACTTC. Protein sequence: CASGETGTGASGINF. The variable domain in full, completed from reference TRBV12-5 and TRBJ2-7, reads DARVTQTPRHKVTEMGQEVTMRCQPILGHNTVFWYRQTMMQGLELLAYFRNRAPLDDSGMPKDRFSAEMPDATLATLKIQPSEPRDSAVYFCASGETGTGASGINFGPGTRLTVT.

J is TRBJ2-7 and V is TRBV4-3; 9 bases are shared with TRBD1. Germline lookup yields CDR1 LGHNA and CDR2 YSLEER. The CDR3 is 17 residues long. Trimming at V came to 1 base and at J to 2 bases, leaving 9 bases not matched to a gene. CDR3 coding DNA: TGCGCCAGCAGCCAAGTTTTTGGGACAGGGATGACCTACGAGCAGTACTTC. It translates to CASSQVFGTGMTYEQYF.

The V and J genes are TRBV11-3 and TRBJ1-6; 7 bases agree with TRBD1. The CDR3 runs 14 residues. V lost 5 bases to trimming and J lost 7 bases; unmatched junction nucleotides: 5. Germline V gene sequence: CDR1 SGHNT, CDR2 YENEEA. The CDR3 reads CASSRDRNNSPLHF. CDR3 nucleotide sequence: TGTGCCAGCAGCCGGGACAGAAACAATTCACCCCTCCACTTT.